These T cell receptor beta chains were read from a single sample in a study of blood T cells in healthy people across ages. TCRdb recomputed calls from the 5' RACE reads with MiXCR, one row per CDR3 protein. The sample lists about 1.8 million distinct CDR3 sequences; around half were seen once. The sequencing input was blood. The origin of the receptors is a woman aged 40 to 55 in good health. Each CDR3 is given without its conserved first and last residue.

V	CDR3
TRBV6-2/TRBV6-3	ASSSRREGGYT
TRBV5-1	ASSLTATNEKLF
TRBV7-9	ASSLAAGPGANVLT
TRBV6-2/TRBV6-3	ASRASSGEKLL
TRBV7-2	ASSLDRNSNIQY
TRBV6-2/TRBV6-3	ASSWGLSYEQY
TRBV6-5	ASSYATSGGQETQY
TRBV5-1	ASSQDLGAQY
TRBV20-1	SASRHAANYGYT
TRBV20-1	SARDPAHSGANVLT
TRBV4-2	ASSQDRFTNEQY
TRBV20-1	SARRLQNTGELF
TRBV7-2	ASSLVGGVSYNEQY
TRBV7-9	ASSSGSTLYYGYT
TRBV27	ASSPVTGQHNQPQH
TRBV5-1	ASSLARVGQGGRGYT